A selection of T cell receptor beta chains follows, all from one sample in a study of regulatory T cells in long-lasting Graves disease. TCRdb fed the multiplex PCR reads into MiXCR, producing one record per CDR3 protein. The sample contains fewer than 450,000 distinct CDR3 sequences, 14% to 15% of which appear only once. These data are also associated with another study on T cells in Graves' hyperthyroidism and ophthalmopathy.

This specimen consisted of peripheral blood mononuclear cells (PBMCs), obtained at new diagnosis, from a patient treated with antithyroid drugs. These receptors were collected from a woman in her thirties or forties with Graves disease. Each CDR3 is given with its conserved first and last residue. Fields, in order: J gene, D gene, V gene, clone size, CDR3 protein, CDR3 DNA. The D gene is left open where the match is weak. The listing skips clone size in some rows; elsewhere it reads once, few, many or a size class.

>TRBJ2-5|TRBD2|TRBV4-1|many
CASSLGNSGIQETQYF
TGCGCCAGCAGCCTCGGGAATAGCGGGATACAAGAGACCCAGTACTTC
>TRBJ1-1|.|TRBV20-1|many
CSASPGAVGTEAFF
TGCAGTGCTAGCCCAGGGGCCGTGGGGACTGAAGCTTTCTTT
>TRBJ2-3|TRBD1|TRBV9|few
CASSGQGKDTQYF
TGTGCCAGCAGCGGACAGGGCAAAGATACGCAGTATTTT
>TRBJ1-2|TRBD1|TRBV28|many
CASSIQGTDSNYGYTF
TGTGCCAGCAGCATACAGGGGACAGATTCTAACTATGGCTACACCTTC
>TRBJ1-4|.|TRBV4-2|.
CASSHEVGEWLFF
TGTGCCAGCAGCCACGAAGTCGGGGAGTGGCTGTTTTTT
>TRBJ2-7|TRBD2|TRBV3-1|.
CASSLGTSGHYEQYF
TGTGCCAGCAGCCTGGGGACTAGCGGCCACTACGAGCAGTACTTC
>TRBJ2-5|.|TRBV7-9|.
CASSLGGQGGETQYF
TGTGCCAGCAGCTTAGGTGGACAGGGAGGGGAGACCCAGTACTTC
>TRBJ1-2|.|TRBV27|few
CASSLYRAHYGYTF
TGTGCCAGCAGTTTATACAGAGCGCACTATGGCTACACCTTC
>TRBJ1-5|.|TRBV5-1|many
CASSFGGSNQPQHF
TGTGCCAGCAGTTTCGGGGGCAGCAATCAGCCCCAGCATTTT
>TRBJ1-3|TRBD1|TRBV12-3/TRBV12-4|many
CASSAGPTGDGNTIYF
TGTGCCAGCTCCGCTGGCCCTACAGGGGACGGAAACACCATATATTTT